What follows are 25 T cell receptor beta chains derived from one specimen sequenced in a study of CD8+CD57+ T cells in acquired aplastic anemia. Investigators profiled TCR beta VDJ and CDR3 from genomic DNA template. TCRdb reprocessed the reads via MiXCR and lists one record per CDR3 protein. The sample has roughly 420,000 distinct CDR3 sequences, just under 70% seen once; the top ten hold 4%. The sequencing input was sorted CD4+, CD8+, or CD8+CD57+ T cells (not recorded which) from PBMCs. The receptor set was obtained from a human donor in good health, serving as a control.

V is TRBV4-1 and J is TRBJ2-2, with D possibly TRBD2 on 5 matching bases. Germline CDR1 and CDR2: MGHRA and YSYEKL. The germline V and J ends were trimmed by 5 bases and 5 bases, with 15 bases remaining between them. The CDR3 spans 15 residues. The CDR3 DNA reads TGCGCCAGCAGCTTATACCTAGGGAGAACCGGGGAGCTGTTTTTT. Protein: CASSLYLGRTGELFF.

J is TRBJ1-1 and V is TRBV20-1; D is uncertain. The CDR3 loop spans 15 amino acids. V was pared by 7 bases and J by 3 bases, with 21 bases between. Germline loops: CDR1 DFQATT, CDR2 SNEGSKA (reference sequence). Here the CDR3 DNA reads TGCAGTGAGGTACGCGCACGGCAGGAACACACTGAAGCTTTCTTT. It translates to CSEVRARQEHTEAFF.

J is TRBJ1-3 and V is TRBV6-6; TRBD1 might be the D (5 bases). Trimming removed 5 bases at V and 7 bases at J, with 18 bases between. CDR1 is MNHNY, CDR2 SVGAGI, per germline (reference sequence). The CDR3 length is 15 residues. This CDR3 is CASSHPGLTANTIYF. CDR3 in DNA: TGTGCCAGCAGTCACCCGGGACTGACCGCGAACACCATATATTTT.

The rearrangement joins TRBV5-1 to TRBJ2-1; the match to TRBD2 covers 9 bases. This CDR3 is 15 amino acids long. With V trimmed by 0 bases and J by 6 bases, 4 bases remained unmatched. CDR1 SGHRS and CDR2 YFSETQ come from the germline V gene. The CDR3: CASSLVSSGVNEQFF. As DNA, the CDR3 is TGCGCCAGCAGCTTGGTGTCTAGCGGGGTCAATGAGCAGTTCTTC.

With respect to this clonotype: In this CDR3 the conserved last residue, phenylalanine or tryptophan, is missing, so a read error is likely. V usage is TRBV7-6 and J usage is TRBJ2-1, with 7 bases fitting TRBD1. The CDR3 contains 12 residues. Germline loops: CDR1 SGHVS, CDR2 FNYEAQ. V lost 5 bases to trimming and J lost 13 bases; unmatched junction nucleotides: 8. This CDR3 reads CASSHLTGPQFT. The CDR3 region has the DNA TGTGCCAGCAGCCACTTGACAGGGCCTCAGTTCACT.

The chain has TRBV29-1 and TRBJ2-3, with D tentatively TRBD1 (6 bases). The CDR3 length is 14 residues. CDR1 and CDR2 from the germline V gene are SQVTM and ANQGSEA. Trimming cost V 4 bases and J 4 bases, with 15 bases left between them. CDR3 loop: CSVGWQGSPDTQYF. The CDR3 region has the DNA TGCAGCGTTGGTTGGCAGGGGAGTCCAGATACGCAGTATTTT.

Points on this clonotype: No conserved phenylalanine or tryptophan ends this CDR3, so it is likely a read error. No DNA is shown, since the ends of the CDR3 on it are uncertain; the CDR3 is the one TCRdb lists. The genes are TRBV24-1 and TRBJ2-7; TRBD1, as called in the table, went unchecked against the DNA. The CDR3 has 14 amino acids, counting both end residues. Germline loops: CDR1 KGHDR, CDR2 SFDVKD. Here the CDR3 reads CATSPGTQPHKQGD.

The chain is built from TRBV11-3 and TRBJ2-7, with a weak D call TRBD2 (5 bases). Trimming took 7 bases from V and 3 from J, leaving 16 bases between them. This CDR3 contains 14 residues. Germline V gene data show CDR1 as SGHNT and CDR2 as YENEEA. The CDR3 DNA reads TGTGCCAGCAACGTGTCCGCACTAGTCTACGAGCAGTACTTC. Encoded protein: CASNVSALVYEQYF.

This chain joins TRBV2 and TRBJ2-7; no clear D gene. This CDR3 has 15 amino acids. Trimming shortened V by 6 bases and J by 3 bases, and 18 bases separated the two germline ends. CDR1 is SNHLY and CDR2 is FYNNEI in the germline V gene. The CDR3 sequence: CASSPTGATDYEQYF. The CDR3 coding sequence is TGTGCCAGCAGCCCTACCGGCGCTACCGACTACGAGCAGTACTTC.

This clonotype showed up just a few times. A much larger clone differs by one base, so this may be a read error. The gene calls are TRBV6-4 and TRBJ1-1; D is unclear. Germline CDR1 MRHNA, CDR2 SNTAGT. Trimming took 5 bases from V and 1 from J, leaving 11 bases between them. The CDR3 runs 14 residues. The CDR3 DNA reads TGTGCCAGCAGTTACCAAGGACCGAACACTGAAGCTTTCTTT. Translation: CASSYQGPNTEAFF.

As for this clonotype: The junction departs from the called germline gene at one end, perhaps through a read error. The chain joins TRBV2 to TRBJ1-5; TRBD1 matches 9 bases. CDR3 length: 14 residues. Germline V CDR1 and CDR2: SNHLY, FYNNEI. CDR3 loop: CASRDRGGGHHQHF. CDR3 DNA sequence: TGTGCCAGCAGGGACAGGGGAGGCGGTCACCACCAGCACTTC.

The chain combines TRBV12-3 or TRBV12-4 with TRBJ1-1, with a tentative D call TRBD1 (5 bases). This CDR3 spans 17 amino acids. The V end lost 6 bases, the J end lost 0 bases, and 20 bases lay between the germline ends. Written as DNA, the CDR3 is TGTGCCAGCAGCTTGCTGCCGGCGGGGCCCTTGAACACTGAAGCTTTCTTT. This encodes CASSLLPAGPLNTEAFF.

This clonotype was seen at least ten times. The chain links TRBV6-5 to TRBJ2-5; D is undetermined. The CDR3 runs to 13 residues. Trimming shortened V by 4 bases and J by 3 bases, and 9 bases separated the two germline ends. CDR1 is MNHEY, CDR2 SVGAGI, per germline. Here the CDR3 reads CASSWAREETQYF. CDR3 nucleotides: TGTGCCAGCAGTTGGGCTAGAGAAGAGACCCAGTACTTC.

Notes on this clonotype: A read error may explain this, as a much larger clone is one base away. This chain links TRBV12-5 with TRBJ2-3; 9 bases are shared with TRBD1. After removal of 5 bases from V and 14 bases from J, the junction contained 5 bases not matched to a gene. This CDR3 comprises 11 residues. CDR1 is LGHNT and CDR2 is FRNRAP in the germline V gene. The CDR3, as DNA: TGTGCTAGTGGTCCCAACAGGGGGCGGTATTTT. This encodes CASGPNRGRYF.

This clonotype was counted at least ten times. V is TRBV7-8 and J is TRBJ2-5, with TRBD1 identical over 7 bases. This CDR3 has 14 residues. CDR1 is SGHVS and CDR2 is FQNEAQ in the germline V gene. V was clipped by 6 bases and J by 7 bases; unmatched bases: 11. CDR3 sequence (DNA): TGTGCCAGCAGACGAAGACAGGGCCCTCTGACCCAGTACTTC. Translated: CASRRRQGPLTQYF.

Note on this clonotype: At one end the junction does not follow the germline gene, possibly because of a read error. The V call is TRBV6-2 or TRBV6-3, the J call TRBJ2-7; no clear D gene. This CDR3 has 12 residues. CDR1 is MNHEY and CDR2 is SVGEGT in the germline V gene. The CDR3 DNA follows: TGTGCCACCAGTGTACAGAGCTACGAGCAGTACTTC. This codes for CATSVQSYEQYF.

This sequence joins TRBV12-3 or TRBV12-4 and TRBJ1-3; D is possibly TRBD1 (6 bases). V shed 1 base and J shed 1 base, with 17 bases lying between them. The CDR3 consists of 18 residues. This chain's CDR3 is CASSLDLQGTLSGNTIYF. As DNA, the CDR3 is TGTGCCAGCAGTTTAGATCTGCAGGGGACGCTATCTGGAAACACCATATATTTT.

This clonotype was detected a few times. This sequence joins TRBV7-8 and TRBJ2-1, with 7 bases matching TRBD1. This CDR3 comprises 17 residues. The junction had 17 bases not matched to a gene; V was cut back by 8 bases and J by 4 bases. Per germline, CDR1 SGHVS and CDR2 FQNEAQ. CDR3 DNA sequence: TGTGCCAGCGGGTTCACGTGGCCCGGGACAGTGTACAATGAGCAGTTCTTC. This translates into CASGFTWPGTVYNEQFF. The variable domain in full, with the rest retrieved from reference TRBV7-8 and TRBJ2-1, is GAGVSQSPRYKVAKRGQDVALRCDPISGHVSLFWYQQALGQGPEFLTYFQNEAQLDKSGLPSDRFFAERPEGSVSTLKIQRTQQEDSAVYLCASGFTWPGTVYNEQFFGPGTRLTVL.

This rearrangement joins TRBV15 to TRBJ1-2; no clear D gene. CDR1 is LNHNV and CDR2 is YYDKDF in the germline V gene (reference sequence). CDR3 size: 16 residues. Trimming removed 0 bases from V and 3 bases from J, with 14 bases in between. CDR3 amino acids: CATSRDRGTAHYGYTF. As DNA, the CDR3 is TGTGCCACCAGCAGAGATCGAGGAACAGCCCACTATGGCTACACCTTC.

V and J are TRBV5-4 and TRBJ1-6; D remains ambiguous. From germline, CDR1 is SGHNT and CDR2 YYREEE (reference sequence). The CDR3 is made up of 15 amino acids. Between the trimmed V and J ends, which lost 1 base and 2 bases, there was a span of 7 bases. The CDR3 DNA follows: TGTGCCAGCAGCTTGACTAGCGCCTATAATTCACCCCTCCACTTT. It yields the protein CASSLTSAYNSPLHF.

The chain combines TRBV7-8 with TRBJ1-5; D is ambiguous. The CDR3 is made up of 14 amino acids. CDR1 is SGHVS and CDR2 is FQNEAQ in the germline V gene. V was shortened by 0 bases and J by 0 bases, with 3 bases between the two germline ends. The CDR3 reads CASSLADSNQPQHF. The CDR3, as DNA: TGTGCCAGCAGCTTAGCAGATAGCAATCAGCCCCAGCATTTT.

The chain has TRBV5-1 and TRBJ2-7; weak D call: TRBD2 (6 bases). Trimming stripped 4 bases from V and 5 bases from J, with 10 bases between. The germline CDR1 and CDR2 sequences are SGHRS and YFSETQ. The CDR3 is 12 amino acids. CDR3 region: CASSGTFHEQYF. DNA of the CDR3: TGCGCCAGCAGCGGGACTTTCCACGAGCAGTACTTC.

This clonotype came up many times. J is TRBJ2-5 and V is TRBV7-2; TRBD2 agrees at 9 bases. V shed 1 base and J 5 bases; nucleotides not matched to a gene: 11. CDR3 size: 17 residues. Per germline, CDR1 SGHTA and CDR2 FQGNSA. CDR3 DNA: TGTGCCAGCAGCTTAGTTCGGTATAGCGGGAGCCTTGAGACCCAGTACTTC. Translating it yields CASSLVRYSGSLETQYF.

In this sample, this clonotype turned up a few times. The V gene is TRBV7-8, the J gene TRBJ1-2; tentative D call: TRBD1 (6 bases). The CDR3 sequence is 13 residues long. V was pared by 0 bases and J by 8 bases, with 10 bases between. In germline, CDR1 is SGHVS, CDR2 FQNEAQ. CDR3 residues: CASSLALRGGYTF. CDR3 sequence (DNA): TGTGCCAGCAGCTTAGCGCTAAGGGGGGGCTACACCTTC.

This clonotype was recorded only once. V and J are TRBV13 and TRBJ2-7; D possibly corresponds to TRBD2 (5 bases). Trimming removed 6 bases at V and 4 bases at J, with 13 bases between. CDR1 PRHDT and CDR2 FYEKMQ come from the germline V gene (reference sequence). This CDR3 is built from 13 residues. For the CDR3, the DNA is TGTGCCAGCAGTCCCGACGGGGTTTACGAGCAGTACTTC. Amino acid sequence: CASSPDGVYEQYF.